Shown below are 9 T cell receptor beta chains from a single sample sequenced in a study of blood T cell repertoires in COVID-19. The protocol was immunoSEQ multiplex PCR, while the TCRdb copy is restricted to in-frame clones and leaves out a portion. The sample shows about 170,000 clones, 80% to 85% of them seen only once. Sequenced input: peripheral blood. These receptors were obtained from a man between 65 and 79 years old with active or convalescent COVID-19.

CDR3 region: CASSHYLAGVSYNEQFF. As DNA, the CDR3 is TGTGCCAGCAGCCATTACTTAGCGGGAGTCTCCTACAATGAGCAGTTCTTC. This chain connects TRBV7-2 to TRBJ2-1; 9 bases fit TRBD2. With V trimmed by 5 bases and J by 0 bases, 8 bases remained unmatched. The CDR3 consists of 17 residues. The V gene's germline CDR1 is SGHTA and CDR2 FQGNSA. The full variable domain, in which reference TRBV7-2 and TRBJ2-1 provide the parts outside the CDR3, is GAGVSQSPSNKVTEKGKDVELRCDPISGHTALYWYRQSLGQGLEFLIYFQGNSAPDKSGLPSDRFSAERTGGSVSTLTIQRTQQEDSAVYLCASSHYLAGVSYNEQFFGPGTRLTVL.

V gene TRBV6-2 or TRBV6-3 combines with J gene TRBJ2-7; no firm D call. Germline V lookup: CDR1 MNHEY, CDR2 SVGEGT. V was pared by 0 bases and J by 0 bases, with 6 bases between. This CDR3 has 14 residues. The CDR3 sequence: CASSYSSFSYEQYF. In nucleotides, the CDR3 is TGTGCCAGCAGTTACTCCAGTTTCTCCTACGAGCAGTACTTC.

The chain recombines TRBV24-1 with TRBJ2-3; 9 bases are a match to TRBD2. Trimming took 4 bases from V and 6 from J; bases not matched to a gene: 4. The CDR3 contains 14 residues. Germline lookup yields CDR1 KGHDR and CDR2 SFDVKD. In DNA, the CDR3 is TGTGCCACCAGTGAGCGGGGGGGCGGTGATACGCAGTATTTT. This codes for CATSERGGGDTQYF.

The chain combines TRBV5-1 with TRBJ2-5; 11 nucleotides line up with TRBD2. With 1 base clipped from V and 5 bases from J, the junction kept 1 base outside the gene matches. This CDR3 comprises 14 residues. From germline, CDR1 is SGHRS and CDR2 YFSETQ. Here the CDR3 DNA reads TGCGCCAGCAGCTTGTGGACTAGCGGGGAGACCCAGTACTTC. It specifies CASSLWTSGETQYF. The full variable domain, rest sourced from reference TRBV5-1 and TRBJ2-5, is KAGVTQTPRYLIKTRGQQVTLSCSPISGHRSVSWYQQTPGQGLQFLFEYFSETQRNKGNFPGRFSGRQFSNSRSEMNVSTLELGDSALYLCASSLWTSGETQYFGPGTRLLVL.

The CDR3 nucleotides are TGCAGCGTGGCTCCACAGGAGGGGGAGACCCAGTACTTC. Translating gives CSVAPQEGETQYF. The rearrangement uses TRBV29-1 and TRBJ2-5; maybe TRBD2 (6 bases). Germline CDR1 and CDR2: SQVTM and ANQGSEA. This CDR3 contains 13 residues. Trimming shortened V by 6 bases and J by 5 bases, and 16 bases separated the two germline ends.

This clone turned up a few times. V and J are TRBV4-1 and TRBJ1-5; tentative D call: TRBD1 (6 bases). In germline, CDR1 is MGHRA, CDR2 YSYEKL. The CDR3 spans 15 residues. The V end was cut by 0 bases, the J end by 4 bases, with 10 bases between. The DNA of the CDR3 is TGCGCCAGCAGCCAAGACGGGACATCGAATCAGCCCCAGCATTTT. Protein: CASSQDGTSNQPQHF.

This clone has only a few counts. V is TRBV5-1 and J is TRBJ2-7; maybe TRBD1 (6 bases). The V end was cut by 0 bases, the J end by 5 bases, with 15 bases between. Germline V gene data show CDR1 as SGHRS and CDR2 as YFSETQ. The CDR3 contains 15 residues. The DNA for the CDR3 is TGCGCCAGCAGCTTGGCGGGACACCTCCAACACGAGCAGTACTTC. Its protein is CASSLAGHLQHEQYF.

This chain uses TRBV7-8 with TRBJ1-1, with a tentative D call TRBD1 (6 bases). The CDR3 has 15 amino acids. The germline V gene encodes CDR1 SGHVS and CDR2 FQNEAQ. V lost 5 bases, J lost 4 bases, and 17 bases lay in between. The chain's CDR3 is CASSPATGSGTEAFF. The CDR3 nucleotides read TGTGCCAGCAGCCCCGCGACAGGTTCGGGCACTGAAGCTTTCTTT.

This chain links TRBV7-2 with TRBJ2-2; the D gene is possibly TRBD1 (6 bases). The V gene lost 2 bases and the J gene lost 5 bases, with 15 bases spanning the gap. Germline-derived CDR1 and CDR2 are SGHTA and FQGNSA. CDR3 length equals 16 residues. The CDR3 bases are TGTGCCAGCAGCTTACAGGGGTCGGCTATAACCGGGGAGCTGTTTTTT. Encoded protein: CASSLQGSAITGELFF.